The clone carrying this T cell receptor (beta chain) turned up a few times. The target antigen is unknown. TCRdb re-derived calls from the 5' RACE reads in MiXCR, one entry per CDR3 protein. The data show roughly 510,000 distinct CDR3 sequences, 15% to 20% seen once. Trimming stripped 1 base from V and 5 bases from J, with 15 bases between. The germline gives CDR1 LGHNA, CDR2 YSLEER. This CDR3 comprises 15 residues. This record comes from a study of T-cell memory formation after mild COVID-19. General study points: Chiefly within CM and EM were the contracting CD4+ clones; CD8+ ones were within EMRA. Cross-reactive memory seemingly joined, as some responding clones were found in pre-infection memory. Clones that contracted from day 15 to 85 were balanced CD4/CD8, while later expanders leaned CD4+.

V and J are TRBV4-3 and TRBJ2-7; possibly TRBD2 for D (6 bases). The origin of this receptor is an adult woman who had mild COVID-19 (a few samples of this study predate the infection). Cell type and time point are not known. Sequenced material: PBMCs or a T cell subset sorted from them (not recorded which). CDR3 DNA sequence: TGCGCCAGCAGCCAAGCGCATAGCGGAACCCACGAGCAGTACTTC. Its translation: CASSQAHSGTHEQYF.